This paragraph reports one TCR beta chain. The data stem from a study of blood T cell repertoires in COVID-19. Study-level background: T cells, B-cell-depleted T cells, or PBMCs provided the cDNA or gDNA that served as material.

Study processing details: Scientists estimated how many nucleated cells there were by amplifying reference gene primers. TCRdb's copy holds only in-frame clones and misses some; the assay was immunoSEQ multiplex PCR. The D gene and trimming were derived from the DNA, and the V and J assignments and clone size from that table. The sample contains approximately 29,000 clones, about 85% of which appear only once. Sequencing was done on a sample of peripheral blood. This sequence originates from a woman aged 55-69 years with acute or convalescent COVID-19.

For the CDR3, the DNA is TGTGCCAGCTCAAAACAGAAAAATGAAAAACTGTTTTTT. Translated, it gives CASSKQKNEKLFF. This sequence joins TRBV18 and TRBJ1-4; no clear D. The V end was cut by 5 bases, the J end by 5 bases, with 9 bases between. Germline V gene lookup returns CDR1 KGHSH and CDR2 LQKENI. CDR3 length: 13 amino acids.